This is a list of T cell receptor beta chains from one sample in a study of blood T cell repertoires in COVID-19. TCRdb's table, derived via immunoSEQ multiplex PCR, lists solely in-frame clones and lacks some. This table has about 240,000 clones, 70% to 85% appearing once. The sequencing input was peripheral blood. The receptors shown here come from a woman aged 80 or over with acute or convalescent COVID-19. Both conserved end residues are part of each CDR3. A D gene is named only where the DNA matches it firmly. Some rows mark clone size as missing; the rest say once, few, many or name a class of expanded clone.

>TRBV19|TRBJ2-2|NA|NA
TGTGCCAGTACGGGGGACGGCACCGGGGAGCTGTTTTTT
CASTGDGTGELFF
>TRBV20-1|TRBJ2-3|NA|NA
TGCAGTGCTCTAATTGTGGATACGCAGTATTTT
CSALIVDTQYF
>TRBV4-1|TRBJ1-3|NA|NA
TGCGCCAGCAGCCAAGATATGGGGCTCAGAAACACCATATATTTT
CASSQDMGLRNTIYF
>TRBV27|TRBJ1-1|NA|TRBD1
TGTGCCAGCAGCAAATACAGGGGTACTGAAGCTTTCTTT
CASSKYRGTEAFF
>TRBV5-1|TRBJ2-3|NA|NA
TGCGCCAGCAGCTCCCCTGGACTTACAGATACGCAGTATTTT
CASSSPGLTDTQYF
>TRBV7-8|TRBJ2-1|NA|NA
TGTGCCAGCAGCCGAGCGTCTGGCGGGGTTGAGCAGTTCTTC
CASSRASGGVEQFF
>TRBV2|TRBJ2-2|NA|NA
TGTGCCAGCAGAAAATTTCGGGGCACCGGGGAGCTGTTTTTT
CASRKFRGTGELFF
>TRBV25-1|TRBJ2-5|NA|TRBD2
TGTGCCAGCAACCCGGCGGGAGGTAGAGAGACCCAGTACTTC
CASNPAGGRETQYF
>TRBV7-2|TRBJ1-6|NA|NA
TGTGCCAGCAGCTTAGAGTGGGGCAATTCACCCCTCCACTTT
CASSLEWGNSPLHF
>TRBV24-1|TRBJ2-1|NA|TRBD2
TGTGCCACCAGCCCCAGGTGGGCGGGGGGCAGGTACAATGAGCAGTTCTTC
CATSPRWAGGRYNEQFF
>TRBV4-2|TRBJ1-5|few|NA
TGTGCCAGCAGCCAAGTATGGCAGGGACAAAATCAGCCCCAGCATTTT
CASSQVWQGQNQPQHF